This T cell receptor beta chain was identified during a study of T cells after yellow fever vaccination. Study observations and caveats: The CD4 and CD8 compartments had a small share of their clonotypes in common. Compared with primary, the secondary response was weaker and peaked at day 5, not 15. Abundant contaminating clonotypes from the bulk population could appear in FACS-sorted repertoires.

TCRdb re-derived calls from the 5' RACE reads in MiXCR, one entry per CDR3 protein. The data show 450,000 to 600,000 distinct CDR3 sequences, about 14% seen once. Trimming removed 0 bases at V and 7 bases at J, with 7 bases between. The CDR3 is made up of 13 amino acids. Germline V CDR1 and CDR2: SNHLY, FYNNEI. With regard to this clonotype: The target antigen is unknown.

The V and J genes are TRBV2 and TRBJ2-1; no clear D. This clonotype was sampled from a man aged 30 to 39 who received the YFV17D yellow fever vaccine. Sequenced here: PBMCs, sampled on the day of the yellow fever booster vaccination. DNA of the CDR3: TGTGCCAGCAGTGAAGCGCTTGGAAATGAGCAGTTCTTC. Translated, it gives CASSEALGNEQFF.